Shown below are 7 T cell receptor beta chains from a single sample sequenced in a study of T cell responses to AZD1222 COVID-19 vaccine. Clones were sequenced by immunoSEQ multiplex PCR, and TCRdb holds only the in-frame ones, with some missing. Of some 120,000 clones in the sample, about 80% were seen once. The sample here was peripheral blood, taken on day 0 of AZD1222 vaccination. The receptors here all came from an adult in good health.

CDR3 sequence: CASSQDQAGYEQYF. The CDR3 DNA follows: TGCGCCAGCAGCCAAGATCAAGCGGGCTACGAGCAGTACTTC. This sequence joins TRBV4-3 and TRBJ2-7; tentative D call: TRBD2 (6 bases). The ends were cut back, 0 bases at V and 3 bases at J, with 9 bases in the middle. The CDR3 length is 14 residues. Per germline, CDR1 LGHNA and CDR2 YSLEER.

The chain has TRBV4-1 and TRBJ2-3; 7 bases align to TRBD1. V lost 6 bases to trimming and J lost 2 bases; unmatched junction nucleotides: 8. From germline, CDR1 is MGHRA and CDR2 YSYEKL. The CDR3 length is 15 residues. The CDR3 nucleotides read TGCGCCAGCAGGCGTTCAGGGGGTCTCACAGATACGCAGTATTTT. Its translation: CASRRSGGLTDTQYF.

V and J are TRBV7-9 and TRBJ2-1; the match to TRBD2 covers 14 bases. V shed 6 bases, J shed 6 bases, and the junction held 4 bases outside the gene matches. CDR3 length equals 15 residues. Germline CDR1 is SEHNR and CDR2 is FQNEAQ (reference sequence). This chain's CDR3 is CASSYGLAGGNEQFF. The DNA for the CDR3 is TGTGCCAGCAGTTACGGACTAGCGGGAGGCAATGAGCAGTTCTTC.

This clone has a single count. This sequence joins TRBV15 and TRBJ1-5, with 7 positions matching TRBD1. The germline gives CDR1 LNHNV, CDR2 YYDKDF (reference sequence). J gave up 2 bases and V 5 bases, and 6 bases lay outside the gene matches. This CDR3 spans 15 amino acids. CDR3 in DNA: TGTGCCACCAGCCCCGGGACAGTCGGCAATCAGCCCCAGCATTTT. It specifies CATSPGTVGNQPQHF.

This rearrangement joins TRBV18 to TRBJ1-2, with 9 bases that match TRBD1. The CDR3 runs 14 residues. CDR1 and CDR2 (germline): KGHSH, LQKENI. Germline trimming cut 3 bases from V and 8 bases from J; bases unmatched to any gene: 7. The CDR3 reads CASSPAGQGWGYTF. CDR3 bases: TGTGCCAGCTCACCTGCCGGACAGGGGTGGGGCTACACCTTC.

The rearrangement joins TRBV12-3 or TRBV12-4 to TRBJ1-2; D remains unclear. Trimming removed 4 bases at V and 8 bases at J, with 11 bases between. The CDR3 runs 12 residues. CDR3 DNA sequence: TGTGCCAGCAGTTCCTCGGGCGCCGGCTACACCTTC. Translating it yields CASSSSGAGYTF.

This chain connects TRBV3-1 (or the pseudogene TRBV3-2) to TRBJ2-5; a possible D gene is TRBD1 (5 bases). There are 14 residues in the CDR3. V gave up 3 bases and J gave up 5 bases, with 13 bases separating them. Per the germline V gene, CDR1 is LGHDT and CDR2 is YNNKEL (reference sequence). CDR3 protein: CASSQQGPRETQYF. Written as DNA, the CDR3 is TGTGCCAGCAGCCAGCAGGGTCCCCGGGAGACCCAGTACTTC.